A few counts support the clone carrying this T cell receptor beta chain. As yet, its antigen is unknown. Nominally healthy donors were sampled, though unrecorded immune exposures were likely. The source of the sample is a study of cytomegalovirus exposure and HLA in healthy donors. Looking at the study overall: The study placed 80% to 85% of its approximately 380 genotyped donors in the Caucasian-associated ancestry cluster. Findings and limits, study-wide: There were reportedly fewer N-insertions in an Asian-associated ancestry cluster than the roughly 670-donor mean, in a later analysis.

CDR3 length: 16 residues. CDR1 and CDR2 (germline): SGHTA, FQGNSA. J lost 2 bases, V lost 3 bases, and 5 bases had no gene match. PCR primers comprised 60 Vbeta and 13 Jbeta primers. Only in-frame clones appear in the TCRdb table, and some are missing; sequencing was by immunoSEQ multiplex PCR. Of some 120,000 clones listed, approximately 80% are singletons. Sequencing input: PBMCs. The rearrangement joins TRBV7-2 to TRBJ2-2; 8 bases align to TRBD1. The clonotype comes from a male donor in good health and CMV-seropositive. CDR3 in DNA: TGTGCCAGCAGCTTCGGGACAGGCGGTAACACCGGGGAGCTGTTTTTT. Encoded protein: CASSFGTGGNTGELFF. The full variable domain, in which reference TRBV7-2 and TRBJ2-2 provide the parts outside the CDR3, is GAGVSQSPSNKVTEKGKDVELRCDPISGHTALYWYRQSLGQGLEFLIYFQGNSAPDKSGLPSDRFSAERTGGSVSTLTIQRTQQEDSAVYLCASSFGTGGNTGELFFGEGSRLTVL.